This TCR beta chain was found in a study of cytomegalovirus exposure and HLA in healthy donors. General study findings and limits: The authors reported that TCR beta sequences could predict HLA-A and HLA-B alleles. These predictions were accurate for most subjects in the first cohort. The authors later found TCR association rates varying by HLA locus, with DRB1 most and HLA-C fewest.

Trimming removed 5 bases from V and 13 bases from J; junction bases left unmatched: 10. The CDR3 is made up of 13 amino acids. CDR1 is SEHNR, CDR2 FQNEAQ, per germline (reference sequence). This clone was recorded once. The antigen is undetermined. In the PCR, 60 Vbeta and 13 Jbeta primers were used. Profiling relied on immunoSEQ multiplex PCR, and the TCRdb table lists in-frame clones only, not all of them. Of about 61,000 clones in the sample, more than 60% were seen once. The specimen sequenced was PBMCs. The chain combines TRBV7-9 with TRBJ2-1; 8 nucleotides align to TRBD2. The receptor was isolated from a man between 50 and 59 years old in good health and CMV-seropositive. The CDR3 region is CASSPQSGRDQFF. The CDR3 bases are TGTGCCAGCAGCCCACAGAGCGGGAGAGATCAGTTCTTC.